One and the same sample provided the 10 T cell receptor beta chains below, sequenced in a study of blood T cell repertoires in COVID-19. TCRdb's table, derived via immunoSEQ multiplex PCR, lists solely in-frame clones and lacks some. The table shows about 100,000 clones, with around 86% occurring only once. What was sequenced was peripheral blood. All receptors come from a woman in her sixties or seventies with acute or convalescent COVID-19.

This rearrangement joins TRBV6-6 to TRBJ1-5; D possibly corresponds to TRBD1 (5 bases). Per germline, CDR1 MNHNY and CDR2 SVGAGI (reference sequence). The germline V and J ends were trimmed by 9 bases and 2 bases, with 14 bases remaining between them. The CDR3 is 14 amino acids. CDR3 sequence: CASRTLRGNQPQHF. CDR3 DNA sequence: TGTGCCAGTAGGACCCTCAGGGGCAATCAGCCCCAGCATTTT.

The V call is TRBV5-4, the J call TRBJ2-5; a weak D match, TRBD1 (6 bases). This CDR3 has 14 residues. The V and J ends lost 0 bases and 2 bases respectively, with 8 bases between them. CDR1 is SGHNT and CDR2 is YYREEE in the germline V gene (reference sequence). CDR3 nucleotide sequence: TGTGCCAGCAGCTTGGAACAGGGACAAGAGACCCAGTACTTC. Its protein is CASSLEQGQETQYF. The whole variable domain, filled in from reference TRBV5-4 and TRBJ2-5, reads ETGVTQSPTHLIKTRGQQVTLRCSSQSGHNTVSWYQQALGQGPQFIFQYYREEENGRGNFPPRFSGLQFPNYSSELNVNALELDDSALYLCASSLEQGQETQYFGPGTRLLVL.

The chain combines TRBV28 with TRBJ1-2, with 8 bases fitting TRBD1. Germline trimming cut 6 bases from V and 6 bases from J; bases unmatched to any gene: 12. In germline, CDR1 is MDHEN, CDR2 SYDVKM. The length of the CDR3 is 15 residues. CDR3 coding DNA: TGTGCCAGCAGCCCCTGGACAGGGCGCAACGATGGCTACACCTTC. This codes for CASSPWTGRNDGYTF.

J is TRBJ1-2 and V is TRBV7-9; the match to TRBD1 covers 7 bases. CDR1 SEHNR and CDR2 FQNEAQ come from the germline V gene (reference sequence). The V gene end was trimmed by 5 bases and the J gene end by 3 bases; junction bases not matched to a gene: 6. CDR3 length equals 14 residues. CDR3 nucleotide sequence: TGTGCCAGCAGCCCAGGGGGGTCAGACTATGGCTACACCTTC. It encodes CASSPGGSDYGYTF.

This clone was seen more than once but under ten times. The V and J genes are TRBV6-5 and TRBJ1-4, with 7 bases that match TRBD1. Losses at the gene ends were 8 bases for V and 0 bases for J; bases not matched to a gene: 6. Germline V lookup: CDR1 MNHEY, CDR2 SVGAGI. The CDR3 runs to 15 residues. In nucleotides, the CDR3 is TGTGCCAGCCGACCGGGGACAGCAACTAATGAAAAACTGTTTTTT. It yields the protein CASRPGTATNEKLFF.

As DNA, the CDR3 is TGTGCCAGCAGCCAGACCCGGGGAGTTGATACGCAGTATTTT. Translated: CASSQTRGVDTQYF. The V gene is TRBV14, the J gene TRBJ2-3, with D perhaps TRBD2 (5 bases). V dropped 3 bases and J dropped 6 bases, with 13 bases sitting between them. The germline CDR1 and CDR2 sequences are SGHDN and FVKESK. The CDR3 is made up of 14 amino acids. Variable domain in full (rest from reference TRBV14 and TRBJ2-3): EAGVTQFPSHSVIEKGQTVTLRCDPISGHDNLYWYRRVMGKEIKFLLHFVKESKQDESGMPNNRFLAERTGGTYSTLKVQPAELEDSGVYFCASSQTRGVDTQYFGPGTRLTVL.

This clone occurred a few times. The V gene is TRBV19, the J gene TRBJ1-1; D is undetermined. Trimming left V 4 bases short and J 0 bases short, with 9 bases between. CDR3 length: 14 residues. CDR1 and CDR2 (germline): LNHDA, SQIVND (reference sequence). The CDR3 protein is CASSTGILNTEAFF. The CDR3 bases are TGTGCCAGTAGTACGGGGATATTGAACACTGAAGCTTTCTTT.

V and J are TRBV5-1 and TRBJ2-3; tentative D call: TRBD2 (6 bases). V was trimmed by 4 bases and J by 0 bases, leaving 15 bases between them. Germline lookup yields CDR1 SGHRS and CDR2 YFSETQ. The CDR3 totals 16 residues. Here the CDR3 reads CASSERLAASTDTQYF. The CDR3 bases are TGCGCCAGCAGCGAGAGATTAGCGGCTAGCACAGATACGCAGTATTTT.

The CDR3 is CASSLVGGRPDTQYF. The CDR3 coding sequence is TGTGCCAGCAGCTTGGTCGGGGGGCGTCCAGATACGCAGTATTTT. The V call is TRBV7-3, the J call TRBJ2-3; possibly TRBD2 for D (7 bases). V was trimmed by 3 bases and J by 4 bases, leaving 14 bases between them. The CDR3 sequence is 15 residues long. CDR1 is SGHTA and CDR2 is FQGTGA in the germline V gene.

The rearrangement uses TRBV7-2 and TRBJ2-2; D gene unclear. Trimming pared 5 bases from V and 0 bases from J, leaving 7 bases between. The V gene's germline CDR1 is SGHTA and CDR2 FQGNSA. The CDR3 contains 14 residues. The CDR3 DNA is TGTGCCAGCAGCCCCCGTTCGAACACCGGGGAGCTGTTTTTT. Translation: CASSPRSNTGELFF.